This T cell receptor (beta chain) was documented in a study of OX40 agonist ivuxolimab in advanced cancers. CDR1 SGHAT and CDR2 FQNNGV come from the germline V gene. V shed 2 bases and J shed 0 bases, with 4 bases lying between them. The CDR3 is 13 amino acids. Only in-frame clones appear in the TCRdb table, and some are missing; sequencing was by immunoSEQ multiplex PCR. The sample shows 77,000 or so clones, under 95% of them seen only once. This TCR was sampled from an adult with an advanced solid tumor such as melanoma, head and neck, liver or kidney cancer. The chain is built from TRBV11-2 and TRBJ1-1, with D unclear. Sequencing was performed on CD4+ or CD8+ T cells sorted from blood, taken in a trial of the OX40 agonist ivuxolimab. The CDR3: CASSLHLNTEAFF. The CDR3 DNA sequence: TGTGCCAGCAGCTTACACCTGAACACTGAAGCTTTCTTT. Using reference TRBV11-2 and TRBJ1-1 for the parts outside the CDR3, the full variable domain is EAGVAQSPRYKIIEKRQSVAFWCNPISGHATLYWYQQILGQGPKLLIQFQNNGVVDDSQLPKDRFSAERLKGVDSTLKIQPAKLEDSAVYLCASSLHLNTEAFFGQGTRLTVV.